Listed below are T cell receptor beta chains from one sample, sequenced in a study of OX40 agonist ivuxolimab in advanced cancers. Using immunoSEQ multiplex PCR, the repertoire was profiled, and TCRdb retains in-frame clones only, with some absent. The sample has about 48,000 clones, 83% seen once. The input for sequencing was CD4+ or CD8+ T cells sorted from blood, taken in a trial of the OX40 agonist ivuxolimab. Receptor source: an adult with an advanced solid tumor such as melanoma, head and neck, liver or kidney cancer. Both conserved end residues are part of each CDR3. D genes are given only for firm matches. Clone sizes are given selectively: once, few, many, or a class where the clone is expanded.

DNA	CDR3	V	J	size	D
TGTGCCAGCACCGCTGGGACAGGCTATGGCTACACCTTC	CASTAGTGYGYTF	TRBV7-2	TRBJ1-2	-	TRBD1
TGTGCCAGCAGCTTTTCCGGGGGCGCTGGCTATGGCTACACCTTC	CASSFSGGAGYGYTF	TRBV7-2	TRBJ1-2	-	-
TGCGCCAGCAGCCGAACTAGCGGGGGGCCCCTGGGATCTGGGGAGCAGTTCTTC	CASSRTSGGPLGSGEQFF	TRBV4-1	TRBJ2-1	-	TRBD2
TGCAGCGTTGTGAGGGCAGGGGGGACCAAAAACATTCAGTACTTC	CSVVRAGGTKNIQYF	TRBV29-1	TRBJ2-4	-	-
TGCAGCGTTATTACCGGGACAGGGTATAATTCACCCCTCCACTTT	CSVITGTGYNSPLHF	TRBV29-1	TRBJ1-6	once	TRBD1
TGTGCCAGCAGTCTGGTCGCGGGGGGCAACAATGAGCAGTTCTTC	CASSLVAGGNNEQFF	TRBV5-4	TRBJ2-1	-	TRBD2
TGTGCCAGCCGGGACTACTCCTACGAGCAGTACTTC	CASRDYSYEQYF	TRBV2	TRBJ2-7	-	TRBD2
TGTGCCAGCAGCCTTAGACAGGGGTTACAAGAGACCCAGTACTTC	CASSLRQGLQETQYF	TRBV5-4	TRBJ2-5	-	TRBD1
TGTGCCAGCAGCCCGCGCCTTGGACAGGGGAACACTGAAGCTTTCTTT	CASSPRLGQGNTEAFF	TRBV7-9	TRBJ1-1	-	TRBD1
TGTGCCAGCAGCTCCGGACAGGGAGAAAACATTCAGTACTTC	CASSSGQGENIQYF	TRBV5-4	TRBJ2-4	-	TRBD1
TGTGCCAGTAGTAAAGGGCATGAGATCCAGTACTTC	CASSKGHEIQYF	TRBV19	TRBJ2-5	-	-
TGTGCCAGCAGTTTATCTGGAGTCCCTAGCACAGATACGCAGTATTTT	CASSLSGVPSTDTQYF	TRBV27	TRBJ2-3	-	-
TGTGCCAGCTCACCATGGACAGGGGGCGCAGGTACCGGCAATCAGCCCCAGCATTTT	CASSPWTGGAGTGNQPQHF	TRBV18	TRBJ1-5	-	TRBD1
TGCAGCGTTGAAGGGATGGCGGGGGCCCTAACAGATACGCAGTATTTT	CSVEGMAGALTDTQYF	TRBV29-1	TRBJ2-3	-	-
TGTGCCAGCAGCGAAATTAGAGCGATTGACACTGAAGCTTTCTTT	CASSEIRAIDTEAFF	TRBV4-2	TRBJ1-1	-	-
TGTGCCAGCAGCTTGCGGGGGGGTTTTTACGATGAGCAGTTCTTC	CASSLRGGFYDEQFF	TRBV5-8	TRBJ2-1	once	TRBD2
TGTGCCAGCAGTTACCGGACAGCCGGCTATGGCTACACCTTC	CASSYRTAGYGYTF	TRBV6-5	TRBJ1-2	-	-
TGTGCCAGCAGCTTAACAGGCCGAATGAACACTGAAGCTTTCTTT	CASSLTGRMNTEAFF	TRBV7-3	TRBJ1-1	-	-
TGTGCCAGCAGACCCTGCGGGACACGGGGCTCAGTTAAATACGAGCAGTACTTC	CASRPCGTRGSVKYEQYF	TRBV21-1	TRBJ2-7	-	-
TGCGCCAGTTCATTTGGGGGGCAATCTGGAAACACCATATATTTT	CASSFGGQSGNTIYF	TRBV5-1	TRBJ1-3	-	-
TGTGCCACCAGCGGTAAACAGGGGATTGCTCAGCCCCAGCATTTT	CATSGKQGIAQPQHF	TRBV15	TRBJ1-5	-	TRBD1
TGCGCCAGCAGTAAGCACAGGGGAGAGGGCAATCAGCCCCAGCATTTT	CASSKHRGEGNQPQHF	TRBV10-2	TRBJ1-5	-	TRBD1
TGTGCCAGCAGCCAAAGACGAGGCACTGAAGCTTTCTTT	CASSQRRGTEAFF	TRBV7-4	TRBJ1-1	-	-
TGTGCCAGCACCCAAGAGACTAGCGGAACCTACGAGCAGTACTTC	CASTQETSGTYEQYF	TRBV2	TRBJ2-7	-	TRBD2
TGTGCTAGTGGTTCCAGGACGCTCACCGGCGACACCGGGGAGCTGTTTTTT	CASGSRTLTGDTGELFF	TRBV12-5	TRBJ2-2	-	-
TGTGCCAGCAGCGTAGGTGAAGATACGCAGTATTTT	CASSVGEDTQYF	TRBV9	TRBJ2-3	-	-
TGTGCTAGTGGTTTGGTACTGGGGGACAGGGGGCTTCCGATCAATCAGCCCCAGCATTTT	CASGLVLGDRGLPINQPQHF	TRBV12-5	TRBJ1-5	-	TRBD1